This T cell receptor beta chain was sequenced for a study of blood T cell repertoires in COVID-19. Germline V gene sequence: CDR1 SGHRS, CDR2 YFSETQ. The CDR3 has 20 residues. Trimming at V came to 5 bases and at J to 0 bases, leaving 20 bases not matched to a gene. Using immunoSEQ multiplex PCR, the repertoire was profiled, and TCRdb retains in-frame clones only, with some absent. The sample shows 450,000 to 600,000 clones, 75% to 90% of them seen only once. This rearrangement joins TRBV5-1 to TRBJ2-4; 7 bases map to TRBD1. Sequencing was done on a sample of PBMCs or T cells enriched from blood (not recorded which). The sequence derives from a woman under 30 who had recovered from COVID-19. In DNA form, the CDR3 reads TGCGCCAGCAGGCCAGGGGACAGCAAGGGTTCCAACTTAGCCAAAAACATTCAGTACTTC. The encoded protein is CASRPGDSKGSNLAKNIQYF. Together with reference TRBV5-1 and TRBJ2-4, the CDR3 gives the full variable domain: KAGVTQTPRYLIKTRGQQVTLSCSPISGHRSVSWYQQTPGQGLQFLFEYFSETQRNKGNFPGRFSGRQFSNSRSEMNVSTLELGDSALYLCASRPGDSKGSNLAKNIQYFGAGTRLSVL.